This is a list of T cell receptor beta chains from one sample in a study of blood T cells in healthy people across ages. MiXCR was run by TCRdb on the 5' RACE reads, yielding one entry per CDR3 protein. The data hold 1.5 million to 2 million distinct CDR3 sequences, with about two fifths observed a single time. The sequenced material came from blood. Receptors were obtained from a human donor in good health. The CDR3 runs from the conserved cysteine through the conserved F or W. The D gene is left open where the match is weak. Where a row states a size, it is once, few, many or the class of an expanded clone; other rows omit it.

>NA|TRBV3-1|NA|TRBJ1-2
TGTGCCAGCAGCCAAGTTGGAACAGGGATCGGTGGCTACACCTTC
CASSQVGTGIGGYTF
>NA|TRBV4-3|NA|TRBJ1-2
TGCGCCAGCAGCCAAGTTAGAACAGGGAAAGAGGGCTACACCTTC
CASSQVRTGKEGYTF
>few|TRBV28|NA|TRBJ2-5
TGTGCCAGCAGTCCTATCGGTGGGACCCAAGAGACCCAGTACTTC
CASSPIGGTQETQYF
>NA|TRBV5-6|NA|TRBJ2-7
TGTGCCAGCAGCTTGGTTGGGGGCGCAGAATCAAGGGACGAGCAGTACTTC
CASSLVGGAESRDEQYF
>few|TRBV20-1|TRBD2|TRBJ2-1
TGCAGTGCCACTAGCGGGGGCCCCTACAATGAGCAGTTCTTC
CSATSGGPYNEQFF
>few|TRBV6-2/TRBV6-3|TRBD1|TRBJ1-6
TGTGCCAGCAGTTACGTCCGGGGACAGGGGGGAACCTATAATTCACCCCTCCACTTT
CASSYVRGQGGTYNSPLHF
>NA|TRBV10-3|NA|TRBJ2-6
TGTGCCATCAACAATGCTGGGGCCAACGTCCTGACTTTC
CAINNAGANVLTF
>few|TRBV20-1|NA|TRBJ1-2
TGCAGTGCTAGAGCCATGGTCAGCTACACCTTC
CSARAMVSYTF
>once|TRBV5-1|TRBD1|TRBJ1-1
TGCGCCAGCAGCACAGGGGCCCGCACTGAAGCTTTCTTT
CASSTGARTEAFF
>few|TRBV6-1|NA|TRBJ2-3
TGTGCCAGCAGTGAATCGTGGGGCACAGATACGCAGTATTTT
CASSESWGTDTQYF
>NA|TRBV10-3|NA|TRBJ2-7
TGTGCCATCAGTGGCTCCCCGGGCGAGCAGTACTTC
CAISGSPGEQYF
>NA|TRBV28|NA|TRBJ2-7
TGTGCCAGCAGTTACATTCTACAGGGCTACGAGCAGTACTTC
CASSYILQGYEQYF
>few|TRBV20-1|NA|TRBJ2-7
TGCAGTGCTGGCATGCAAAGCGCGGGATCCTACGAGCAGTACTTC
CSAGMQSAGSYEQYF
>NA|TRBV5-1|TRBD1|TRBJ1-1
TGCGCCAGCAGCTTGGACAGGGGTACAGAAGAGAACACTGAAGCTTTCTTT
CASSLDRGTEENTEAFF
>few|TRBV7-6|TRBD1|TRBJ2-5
TGTGCCAGCAGCTTAGGGGACAGGAATTTTGGAGAGACCCAGTACTTC
CASSLGDRNFGETQYF
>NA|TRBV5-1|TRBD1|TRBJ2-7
TGCGCCAGCAGCTTCCGACAGGGTATCTCCTACGAGCAGTACTTC
CASSFRQGISYEQYF
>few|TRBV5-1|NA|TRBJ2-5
TGCGCCAGCAGCTTGGAAGGACAGCCACAAGAGACCCAGTACTTC
CASSLEGQPQETQYF
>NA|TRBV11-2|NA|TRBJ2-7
TGTGCCAACAGCTTAGCTTCAGCCTCCTACGAGCAGTACTTC
CANSLASASYEQYF
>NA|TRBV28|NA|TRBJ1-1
TGTGCCAGCAGTTTCGCCCCAGGGGAAACTGAAGCTTTCTTT
CASSFAPGETEAFF
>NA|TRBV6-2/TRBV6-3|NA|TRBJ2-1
TGTGCCAGCAGTTTTAGGCGGGGAGGCTACAATGAGCAGTTCTTC
CASSFRRGGYNEQFF
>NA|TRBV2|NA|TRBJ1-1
TGTGCCAGCAGTGAAGGAGACAGTCTAAGAGCTTTCTTT
CASSEGDSLRAFF
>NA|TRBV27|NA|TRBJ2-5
TGTGCCAGCAGTTTCTACGGGGACCCAATCGGGACCCAGTACTTC
CASSFYGDPIGTQYF